The 30 T cell receptor beta chains below were found in one sample sequenced in a study of T cells in Graves' hyperthyroidism and ophthalmopathy (dated by TCRdb to the late 2010s). Library prep was done by multiplex PCR. The reads were generated on an Illumina HiSeq 2000. The TCR beta CDR3 regions were amplified from the RNA transcripts. The first round of RT-PCR for the TCR CDR3 was performed with the HTBI primer set and the Qiagen OneStep RT-PCR kit. The public reads were quality trimmed at Q25 with fastp and then assembled into clones with MiXCR by TCRdb, keeping productive beta chains. Under each unique CDR3 protein, matching rows form one entry showing the most common genes and DNA. This sample lists roughly 530,000 distinct CDR3 sequences; approximately 17% were detected once. Together, the top ten hold roughly 18% of the sample. Input material: blood. These receptors were obtained from a woman between 18 and 30 years old with Graves' ophthalmopathy.

This clonotype was recorded a few times. The V call is TRBV7-9, the J call TRBJ2-2, with a weak D call TRBD2 (6 bases). Per the germline V gene, CDR1 is SEHNR and CDR2 is FQNEAQ (reference sequence). Trimming cost V 8 bases and J 6 bases, with 13 bases left between them. This CDR3 spans 13 amino acids. The DNA for the CDR3 is TGTGCCAGCGACGGGGGACGTGCCGGGGAGCTGTTTTTT. Translating gives CASDGGRAGELFF. Based on the CDR3 plus reference TRBV7-9 and TRBJ2-2, the full variable domain is DTGVSQNPRHKITKRGQNVTFRCDPISEHNRLYWYRQTLGQGPEFLTYFQNEAQLEKSRLLSDRFSAERPKGSFSTLEIQRTEQGDSAMYLCASDGGRAGELFFGEGSRLTVL.

V is TRBV5-1 and J is TRBJ1-2; TRBD1 agrees at 10 bases. CDR3 size: 15 residues. Germline V gives CDR1 SGHRS, CDR2 YFSETQ. With 2 bases clipped from V and 6 bases from J, the junction kept 7 bases outside the gene matches. CDR3 nucleotide sequence: TGCGCCAGCAGCTTAGGGACAGGGGTTCATGATGGCTACACCTTC. Translation: CASSLGTGVHDGYTF. Drawing the rest from reference TRBV5-1 and TRBJ1-2, the complete variable domain is KAGVTQTPRYLIKTRGQQVTLSCSPISGHRSVSWYQQTPGQGLQFLFEYFSETQRNKGNFPGRFSGRQFSNSRSEMNVSTLELGDSALYLCASSLGTGVHDGYTFGSGTRLTVV.

The sample holds many counts of this clonotype. The genes are TRBV28 and TRBJ1-1; 8 bases map to TRBD1. Germline lookup yields CDR1 MDHEN and CDR2 SYDVKM. The CDR3 has 12 amino acids. V shed 6 bases, J shed 7 bases, and the junction held 4 bases outside the gene matches. The CDR3, as DNA: TGTGCCAGCAGCGTCGGACAGGGTGAAGCTTTCTTT. This gives the protein CASSVGQGEAFF.

This clonotype was seen repeatedly, ten times or more. V is TRBV30 and J is TRBJ2-3; 9 nucleotides agree with TRBD2. This CDR3 spans 16 amino acids. The V gene end was trimmed by 3 bases and the J gene end by 4 bases; junction bases not matched to a gene: 11. Germline CDR1 reads GTSNPN; CDR2 reads SVGIG (reference sequence). This CDR3 is CAWRRTTSGKPDTQYF. The CDR3 DNA follows: TGTGCCTGGAGGCGGACGACTAGCGGAAAACCAGATACGCAGTATTTT.

Notes on this clonotype: A much larger clone differs by one base, so this may be a read error. The gene calls are TRBV3-1 and TRBJ2-7, with unresolved D. The CDR3 has 11 amino acids. Germline V lookup: CDR1 LGHDT, CDR2 YNNKEL (reference sequence). CDR3 coding DNA: TGTGCCAGCAGCCAACAAAACGAGCGGTACTTC. The encoded protein is CASSQQNERYF.

This clonotype was counted at least ten times. V gene TRBV28 combines with J gene TRBJ1-4, with TRBD1 matching 7 bases. This CDR3 has 14 residues. Germline V lookup: CDR1 MDHEN, CDR2 SYDVKM. The V and J ends lost 6 bases and 4 bases, in that order; junction bases with no gene match: 5. CDR3 in amino acids: CASSSGTVNEKLFF. The CDR3 nucleotides read TGTGCCAGCAGCTCCGGGACAGTTAATGAAAAACTGTTTTTT.

This clonotype was observed a few times. The chain employs TRBV29-1 and TRBJ2-2; 8 positions agree with TRBD1. V shed 7 bases, J shed 1 base, and the junction held 11 bases outside the gene matches. The length of the CDR3 is 16 residues. Looked up from germline, CDR1 is SQVTM and CDR2 is ANQGSEA. The CDR3 DNA reads as TGCAGCGCTTCGCGTCCCGGGACAGGGAACACCGGGGAGCTGTTTTTT. It encodes CSASRPGTGNTGELFF.

This rearrangement joins TRBV28 to TRBJ2-2; 8 bases line up with TRBD1. Trimming at V came to 5 bases and at J to 2 bases, leaving 4 bases not matched to a gene. Germline V gives CDR1 MDHEN, CDR2 SYDVKM. The CDR3 is 15 amino acids. CDR3 sequence reads: CASSATGGNTGELFF. The CDR3 DNA is TGTGCCAGCAGTGCCACAGGGGGAAACACCGGGGAGCTGTTTTTT.

This clonotype was counted only a few times. This chain uses TRBV9 with TRBJ2-7; TRBD2 agrees at 10 bases. Trimming removed 2 bases from V and 5 bases from J; junction bases left unmatched: 10. The germline V gene has CDR1 SGDLS and CDR2 YYNGEE. The CDR3 runs 16 residues. The CDR3 here is CASSVAAGGPKDEQYF. The CDR3 region has the DNA TGTGCCAGCAGCGTGGCAGCGGGGGGGCCCAAGGACGAGCAGTACTTC.

This clonotype appeared many times. V is TRBV4-2 and J is TRBJ2-7; D gene uncertain. The germline CDR1 and CDR2 sequences are LGHNA and YNFKEQ. The CDR3 contains 13 residues. Trimming shortened V by 4 bases and J by 5 bases, and 12 bases separated the two germline ends. The CDR3 protein is CASSPVAGDEQYF. The CDR3 bases are TGTGCCAGCAGCCCAGTAGCTGGAGACGAGCAGTACTTC.

This clonotype was detected only a few times. The V and J genes are TRBV9 and TRBJ1-3; 7 positions agree with TRBD1. The germline gives CDR1 SGDLS, CDR2 YYNGEE. CDR3 length: 16 amino acids. The junction had 8 bases not matched to a gene; V was cut back by 2 bases and J by 3 bases. In nucleotides, the CDR3 is TGTGCCAGCAGCGTGGGAGACAGGGTGGATGGAAACACCATATATTTT. This codes for CASSVGDRVDGNTIYF.

The chain links TRBV28 to TRBJ1-1; TRBD1 might be the D (5 bases). Germline V lookup: CDR1 MDHEN, CDR2 SYDVKM. Trimming pared 7 bases from V and 6 bases from J, leaving 12 bases between. This CDR3 comprises 12 residues. The DNA of the CDR3 is TGTGCCAGCAAAAGGGGAGAGGCTGAAGCTTTCTTT. It is translated as CASKRGEAEAFF.

This clonotype was detected many times. The chain has TRBV28 and TRBJ1-1; tentative D call: TRBD1 (6 bases). V shed 2 bases and J shed 0 bases, with 10 bases lying between them. This CDR3 comprises 15 residues. CDR1 and CDR2 from the germline V gene are MDHEN and SYDVKM. Here the CDR3 reads CASSLRSGVNTEAFF. The CDR3 DNA sequence: TGTGCCAGCAGTTTACGGTCAGGGGTGAACACTGAAGCTTTCTTT.

The table lists this clonotype with many counts. This chain uses TRBV5-1 with TRBJ2-7, with TRBD2 matching 14 bases. J gave up 4 bases and V 4 bases, and 7 bases lay outside the gene matches. This CDR3 has 16 residues. In germline, CDR1 is SGHRS, CDR2 YFSETQ. For the CDR3, the DNA is TGCGCCAGCAGCGTAGGGACTAGCGGGAGTGATTACGAGCAGTACTTC. It translates to CASSVGTSGSDYEQYF.

This chain joins TRBV11-2 and TRBJ2-1; 13 bases are shared with TRBD2. CDR3 length: 17 amino acids. Germline-derived CDR1 and CDR2 are SGHAT and FQNNGV. V lost 5 bases and J lost 5; bases outside the gene matches: 9. The CDR3, as DNA: TGTGCCAGCAGCCTAGGGACTAGCGGGGTGGGAAACAATGAGCAGTTCTTC. It yields the protein CASSLGTSGVGNNEQFF.

There are many counts of this clonotype. V gene TRBV4-1 combines with J gene TRBJ2-7; 10 bases match TRBD1. This CDR3 is 14 amino acids long. The germline CDR1 and CDR2 sequences are MGHRA and YSYEKL. J lost 3 bases, V lost 4 bases, and 3 bases had no gene match. This chain's CDR3 is CASSLRDRGYEQYF. The CDR3 DNA reads TGCGCCAGCAGCCTCCGGGACAGGGGCTACGAGCAGTACTTC.

This clonotype was seen a few times. V gene TRBV6-2 or TRBV6-3 combines with J gene TRBJ2-3; 11 bases are shared with TRBD2. Looked up from germline, CDR1 is MNHEY and CDR2 is SVGEGT. The CDR3 runs 15 residues. The V segment lost 5 bases and the J segment 6 bases; nucleotides outside the gene matches: 7. The DNA for the CDR3 is TGTGCCAGCAGTCCACTAGCGGGGGTGGCCGATACGCAGTATTTT. This sequence encodes CASSPLAGVADTQYF.

This clonotype turned up a few times. V usage is TRBV20-1 and J usage is TRBJ2-1; 9 positions agree with TRBD2. Germline V CDR1 and CDR2: DFQATT, SNEGSKA (reference sequence). Trimming removed 3 bases from V and 7 bases from J; junction bases left unmatched: 19. The CDR3 spans 18 residues. Written as DNA, the CDR3 is TGCAGTGCTAGTGGGGTTGTATTAGCGGGAGCCCTGGGTAATGAGCAGTTCTTC. Encoded protein: CSASGVVLAGALGNEQFF.

Concerning this clonotype itself: Its ends do not fully match the called genes, so a read error is possible. The rearrangement joins TRBV2 to TRBJ2-6, with D uncertain. The V gene's germline CDR1 is SNHLY and CDR2 FYNNEI. The CDR3 runs 13 residues. For the CDR3, the DNA is TGTGCCAGCAGGGAAGGTGGGGCCAACGTCCTGACTTTC. It is translated as CASREGGANVLTF.

This clonotype has a handful of counts. This chain uses TRBV5-1 with TRBJ1-2; the D is unclear. CDR1 is SGHRS and CDR2 is YFSETQ in the germline V gene. The CDR3 has 14 amino acids. V was shortened by 2 bases and J by 6 bases, with 14 bases between the two germline ends. CDR3 region: CASSLAGVRDGYTF. The CDR3 bases are TGCGCCAGCAGCTTAGCCGGGGTCCGGGATGGCTACACCTTC. The whole variable domain, filled in from reference TRBV5-1 and TRBJ1-2, reads KAGVTQTPRYLIKTRGQQVTLSCSPISGHRSVSWYQQTPGQGLQFLFEYFSETQRNKGNFPGRFSGRQFSNSRSEMNVSTLELGDSALYLCASSLAGVRDGYTFGSGTRLTVV.

The J gene is TRBJ1-6, the V gene TRBV28; D uncertain. From germline, CDR1 is MDHEN and CDR2 SYDVKM. This CDR3 has 15 residues. Trimming removed 3 bases from V and 7 bases from J, with 13 bases in between. The CDR3 DNA follows: TGTGCCAGCAGTTTGAACAGAAACGGGAATTCACCCCTCCACTTT. It codes for CASSLNRNGNSPLHF.

There are a few counts of this clonotype. The chain is built from TRBV11-2 and TRBJ2-3; 7 nucleotides match TRBD2. The junction had 6 bases not matched to a gene; V was cut back by 4 bases and J by 2 bases. CDR1 is SGHAT and CDR2 is FQNNGV in the germline V gene. The CDR3 runs to 15 residues. CDR3 sequence: CASSSNSGYTDTQYF. As DNA, the CDR3 is TGTGCCAGCAGCTCAAATAGCGGGTACACAGATACGCAGTATTTT.

This sequence joins TRBV6-5 and TRBJ1-2; possible D gene TRBD1, 5 bases. Germline lookup yields CDR1 MNHEY and CDR2 SVGAGI. V was trimmed by 2 bases and J by 2 bases, leaving 6 bases between them. The CDR3 runs to 13 residues. The CDR3: CASSYPGNYGYTF. CDR3 coding DNA: TGTGCCAGCAGTTACCCAGGGAACTATGGCTACACCTTC.

This clonotype has ten or more counts. V and J are TRBV29-1 and TRBJ2-5; no firm D call. V lost 1 base, J lost 1 base, and 4 bases lay in between. The CDR3 covers 12 residues. Germline V CDR1 and CDR2: SQVTM, ANQGSEA. In DNA, the CDR3 is TGCAGCGTTGAAGGCGGCCAAGAGACCCAGTACTTC. This translates into CSVEGGQETQYF.

This clonotype was counted only a few times. The chain is built from TRBV7-9 and TRBJ1-1; the D is unclear. The CDR3 is made up of 12 amino acids. CDR1 and CDR2 from the germline V gene are SEHNR and FQNEAQ (reference sequence). The DNA for the CDR3 is TGTGCTACGTGGCAAGTGAACACTGAAGCTTTCTTT. It translates to CATWQVNTEAFF.

Only a few counts were recorded for this clonotype. The rearrangement joins TRBV5-1 to TRBJ2-5; 9 bases agree with TRBD2. CDR3 length: 15 residues. V trimming: 0 bases; J trimming: 6 bases; junction bases outside the gene matches: 6. Germline V gene sequence: CDR1 SGHRS, CDR2 YFSETQ. In nucleotides, the CDR3 is TGCGCCAGCAGCTTGGAGCGGGGGGCCCGGAAGACCCAGTACTTC. Its protein product is CASSLERGARKTQYF.

In this sample, this clonotype turned up many times. The CDR3: CASSYSPVSGGYNEQFF. The CDR3 region has the DNA TGTGCCAGCAGTTACTCCCCCGTTAGCGGGGGATACAATGAGCAGTTCTTC. This chain links TRBV6-5 with TRBJ2-1; 9 bases are shared with TRBD2. The junction had 7 bases not matched to a gene; V was cut back by 0 bases and J by 4 bases. This CDR3 is 17 amino acids long. The V gene's germline CDR1 is MNHEY and CDR2 SVGAGI.

This chain uses TRBV28 with TRBJ1-2; D possibly corresponds to TRBD1 (6 bases). CDR1 is MDHEN and CDR2 is SYDVKM in the germline V gene. Trimming cost V 6 bases and J 5 bases, with 16 bases left between them. There are 14 residues in the CDR3. Here the CDR3 DNA reads TGTGCCAGCAGCCTTCCTCGACAGGAGTATGGCTACACCTTC. Translated, it gives CASSLPRQEYGYTF.

This clonotype was seen a handful of times. This chain links TRBV7-9 with TRBJ2-2; possibly TRBD2 for D (5 bases). Germline CDR1 reads SEHNR; CDR2 reads FQNEAQ (reference sequence). With 5 bases removed from V and 1 base from J, the gap between germline ends came to 14 bases. There are 16 residues in the CDR3. As DNA, the CDR3 is TGTGCCAGCAGCCCTCCGGGGTTAGTGAACACCGGGGAGCTGTTTTTT. This translates into CASSPPGLVNTGELFF.

This clonotype appeared a single time. This rearrangement joins TRBV5-6 to TRBJ1-1; 10 positions agree with TRBD1. CDR3 length equals 18 residues. Germline values: CDR1 SGHDT, CDR2 YYEEEE. Trimming cost V 1 base and J 10 bases; bases outside gene matches: 19. As DNA, the CDR3 is TGTGCCAGCAGCTTGTGGTTGGGACAGGGGCTCTCTTGGCAAGGAGCTTTCTTT. It encodes CASSLWLGQGLSWQGAFF. The full variable domain, its missing parts supplied by reference TRBV5-6 and TRBJ1-1, is DAGVTQSPTHLIKTRGQQVTLRCSPKSGHDTVSWYQQALGQGPQFIFQYYEEEERQRGNFPDRFSGHQFPNYSSELNVNALLLGDSALYLCASSLWLGQGLSWQGAFFGQGTRLTVV.